By sample share, the clone carrying this T cell receptor beta chain is large. Its matching antigen is unknown. These data come from a study of vaccination and CD4 T cells after COVID-19. Study-wide context: Cultures designated as controls were supplied with a CEFX pool, an HIV-1 Nef pool, or no peptide. Findings and caveats of the study: Reactive clonotype counts went from median around 20 after infection to 35 to 40 after vaccination, nonsignificantly.

Trimming took off 4 bases at V and 4 bases at J, with 13 bases between the two ends. Germline V lookup: CDR1 MNHNS, CDR2 SASEGT. The CDR3 spans 14 residues. The treatment denotes: roughly 11-day PBMC culture with coronavirus spike peptide pools or control peptides (ViraFEST assay). The unexposed donor's CD4+ T cells were collected before the COVID-19 pandemic (2011-2018). By negative selection, CD4+ T cells were isolated once culture had run for about 10 days. The Oncomine TCR Beta short-read assay was applied to DNA of cultured CD4+ T cells. Genomic DNA was extracted from cultured CD4+ T cells. TCRdb used MiXCR to reprocess the PCR reads, holding one entry per CDR3 protein. The sample records 7,000 to 8,500 distinct CDR3 sequences, 35% to 40% being singletons.

The sequencing input was CD4+ T cells from blood, cultured in vitro. The receptor was derived from a human donor in good health. The chain has TRBV6-1 and TRBJ1-2, with D perhaps TRBD1 (5 bases). The CDR3 nucleotides read TGTGCCAGCAGTGGAGGCAGGGCCATCTATGGCTACACCTTC. Protein product: CASSGGRAIYGYTF.